The 3 T cell receptor beta chains below all came from one sample that was sequenced in a study of Ad26.COV2.S vaccination and SARS-CoV-2 variants. Treatment given: roughly 18 received Ad26.COV2.S at low or high dose, single or two shots; roughly five received placebo; per-sample allocation not given. The samples were gathered on day 63 after the first injection of vaccine or placebo. This table comes from immunoSEQ multiplex PCR, and its TCRdb copy is limited to in-frame clones, with some not included. Found here are 300,000 to 400,000 clones, less than 90% of them singletons; the top ten hold about 11%. This sample comprised peripheral blood, obtained in a trial of Ad26.COV2.S vaccine versus placebo. Receptors were obtained from a person between 18 and 65 years old who received the Ad26.COV2.S COVID-19 vaccine or a placebo.

This clone is a singleton in its sample. V and J are TRBV27 and TRBJ1-1, with 7 bases fitting TRBD1. Germline lookup yields CDR1 MNHEY and CDR2 SMNVEV (reference sequence). CDR3 length equals 17 residues. Losses at the gene ends were 8 bases for V and 0 bases for J; bases not matched to a gene: 15. The CDR3, as DNA: TGTGCCAGCCGACTAGGAGGGGGCAATTGGATGAACACTGAAGCTTTCTTT. Its translation is CASRLGGGNWMNTEAFF.

The gene calls are TRBV6-4 and TRBJ2-2, with 7 bases that match TRBD1. The length of the CDR3 is 13 residues. The V gene's germline CDR1 is MRHNA and CDR2 SNTAGT. Trimming took 5 bases from V and 5 from J; bases not matched to a gene: 2. The chain's CDR3 is CASSQTGTGELFF. The CDR3 DNA follows: TGTGCCAGCAGTCAGACAGGGACCGGGGAGCTGTTTTTT.

This clone was recorded once. The sample contains more than one DNA sequence encoding this CDR3. The rearrangement links TRBV5-1 to TRBJ1-2, with D hard to call. There are 14 residues in the CDR3. V was pared by 0 bases and J by 1 base, with 7 bases between. The germline CDR1 and CDR2 sequences are SGHRS and YFSETQ. The CDR3, as DNA: TGCGCCAGCAGCTTGGGTTCGAGTAACTATGGCTACACCTTC. Encoded protein: CASSLGSSNYGYTF.